The sequence of this TCR beta chain was determined in a study of OX40 agonist ivuxolimab in advanced cancers. Looking at the study overall: Ivuxolimab, an agonist antibody against OX40 (CD134), was given to patients. Points from the study as a whole: Part of the nonresponder group also had normalized T-cell clonal expansion that was low.

Germline loops: CDR1 SGHAT, CDR2 FQNNGV. This CDR3 contains 16 residues. Trimming removed 5 bases at V and 7 bases at J, with 23 bases between. TCRdb's table, derived via immunoSEQ multiplex PCR, lists solely in-frame clones and lacks some. This table holds tens of thousands of clones, about 90% found once. With regard to this clone: Its matching antigen is unknown.

The input for sequencing was CD4+ or CD8+ T cells sorted from blood, taken in a trial of the OX40 agonist ivuxolimab. The chain employs TRBV11-2 and TRBJ1-1; no clear D. The sequence was collected from an adult with an advanced solid tumor such as melanoma, head and neck, liver or kidney cancer. CDR3 protein: CASSVVGRTEPFEAFF. The DNA for the CDR3 is TGTGCCAGCAGCGTGGTGGGCAGAACCGAACCTTTTGAAGCTTTCTTT.